This T cell receptor beta chain is drawn from a study of shared clonotypes between healthy human individuals. Findings and caveats of the study: Naive subsets generally exceeded memory subsets in estimated richness. Clonotype sharing levels among donors were expected to vary with sequencing depth.

Repertoires were generated with immunoSEQ multiplex PCR, while TCRdb's copy carries only in-frame clones and drops some. The table includes approximately 740,000 clones, almost 95% detected once. J gave up 1 base and V 11 bases, and 4 bases lay outside the gene matches. In germline, CDR1 is MNHNY, CDR2 SVGAGI (reference sequence). CDR3 size: 12 residues. Naive CD8 cells lacked CD45RO, underwent positive selection for CCR7 and left out terminally differentiated effector memory CD45RA+ cells. Donors were healthy HIV-negative adults without recent acute infections or vaccinations. In regard to this clone: The antigen remains undetermined.

This clonotype was obtained from a man aged 25-40 years in good health. The rearrangement uses TRBV6-6 and TRBJ2-7; TRBD2 agrees at 8 bases. Material for sequencing was naive CD8+ T cells sorted from blood. CDR3 DNA: TGTGCCGTTGCTAGCGGGTCCTACGAGCAGTACTTC. Protein: CAVASGSYEQYF.